This T cell receptor beta chain was sequenced in a study of CD4 T cells in relation to SARS-CoV-2 and coronaviruses. The table came from immunoSEQ multiplex PCR; TCRdb's copy has only in-frame clones and leaves some out. Altogether around 24,000 clones are present, around four fifths being singletons, with the ten largest covering around 11%. This clone was recorded a few times. What it binds is unknown. Unexposed donor CD4+ T cells date from 2011-2018, before the COVID-19 pandemic. The cells were cultured for roughly 11 days before CD4+ T cells were isolated. With 4 bases clipped from V and 4 bases from J, the junction kept 7 bases outside the gene matches. The CDR3 consists of 16 residues. CDR1 MNHNS and CDR2 SASEGT come from the germline V gene.

The sequenced sample was CD4+ T cells from PBMCs, cultured in vitro. This TCR was recovered from a human donor in good health. The V call is TRBV6-1, the J call TRBJ2-5, with TRBD2 matching over 12 bases. For the CDR3, the DNA is TGTGCCAGCAGTGGTGGACTAGCGGGACAGGGAGAGACCCAGTACTTC. Translated: CASSGGLAGQGETQYF.